The clone carrying this TCR beta chain was recorded only once. The data stem from a study of blood T cell repertoires in COVID-19. Living in about two dozen US areas, the participants were between roughly 18 and 90 years of age. J lost 4 bases, V lost 3 bases, and 5 bases had no gene match. The CDR3 has 16 amino acids. Per germline, CDR1 LGHDT and CDR2 YNNKEL (reference sequence). This table comes from immunoSEQ multiplex PCR, and its TCRdb copy is limited to in-frame clones, with some not included. The sample holds around 130,000 clones, roughly four fifths seen once. Specimen: PBMCs or T cells enriched from blood (not recorded which). The chain recombines TRBV3-1 (or the pseudogene TRBV3-2) with TRBJ2-3; 12 nucleotides align to TRBD1. This clonotype was sampled from a man aged 25 to 40 who had recovered from COVID-19. The CDR3 DNA follows: TGTGCCAGCAGCCACGGGACAGGGGGCTACGCAGATACGCAGTATTTT. It codes for CASSHGTGGYADTQYF.